Listed below are T cell receptor beta chains from one sample, sequenced in a study of early T cells in non-severe SARS-CoV-2 infection. In TCRdb, the 5' RACE reads were re-called with MiXCR into one record per CDR3 protein. Found here are 60,000 to 75,000 distinct CDR3 sequences, about 12% of them singletons; the top ten hold around 5.8%. Sequencing was carried out using whole blood. These receptors all come from an adult who was a healthcare worker with PCR-confirmed SARS-CoV-2 infection or an uninfected control (not recorded which). Each CDR3 is given without its conserved first and last residue.

j_call v_call cdr3_aa
TRBJ2-5 TRBV20-1 SADTSRAVQETQY
TRBJ2-2 TRBV7-9 ASVPGQLTGELF
TRBJ2-3 TRBV25-1 ASSGWTSTDTQY
TRBJ2-4 TRBV11-2 ASSSPRTSGRSKNIQY
TRBJ2-2 TRBV6-5 ASSYDPARNTGELF
TRBJ2-5 TRBV7-3 ASSSSGTQETQY
TRBJ1-4 TRBV7-2 ASSLGQAREKLF
TRBJ2-3 TRBV9 ASSVRSVADTQY
TRBJ1-6 TRBV4-3 ASSHNRVRYSPLH
TRBJ2-7 TRBV4-1 ASSQVTEGWCEQY